Listed below are T cell receptor beta chains from one sample, sequenced in a study of shared clonotypes between healthy human individuals. The assay was immunoSEQ multiplex PCR, and TCRdb's table has in-frame clones only and misses some. The sample gives about 1.4 million clones, around 97% of which show up once; over 1% is in the top ten. The sequencing input was naive CD4+ T cells sorted from blood. These receptors originate from a man aged 25-40 years in good health. The CDR3 runs from the conserved cysteine through the conserved F or W. A D gene is named only where the DNA matches it firmly. Not all rows give a size; the values are once, few, many and, for expanded clones, a class.

d_call	clone_size	v_call	j_call	cdr3_nt	cdr3_aa
TRBD1	once	TRBV11-2	TRBJ1-1	TGTGCCAGCAGCCCACAGACAGGGACCGCCACTGAAGCTTTCTTT	CASSPQTGTATEAFF
TRBD2	-	TRBV12-5	TRBJ2-3	TGTGCTAGTGGTTCGGGAGGGCCTCGGACAGATACGCAGTATTTT	CASGSGGPRTDTQYF
-	-	TRBV7-9	TRBJ2-6	TGTGCCAGCAGCGAACCCTCCGGGGGGCGGGCCAACGTCCTGACTTTC	CASSEPSGGRANVLTF
-	-	TRBV27	TRBJ2-7	TGTGCCAGCAGTTTTTCCACTGTGTCCTACGAGCAGTACTTC	CASSFSTVSYEQYF
-	-	TRBV7-6	TRBJ2-1	TGTGCCAGCAGCTTAGCGTACAATGAGCAGTTCTTC	CASSLAYNEQFF
-	-	TRBV6-1	TRBJ2-1	TGTGCCAGTAGAGCGGCGTACAATGAGCAGTTCTTC	CASRAAYNEQFF
-	-	TRBV6-1	TRBJ2-4	TGTGCCAGCATGGAGGTAAACATTCAGTACTTC	CASMEVNIQYF
-	-	TRBV7-2	TRBJ2-1	TGTGCCAGCAGCTTAGAGGCTAGCAGATACAATGAGCAGTTCTTC	CASSLEASRYNEQFF
-	-	TRBV18	TRBJ2-1	TGTGCCAGCTCACTAGGGAGAGGGTCCTACAATGAGCAGTTCTTC	CASSLGRGSYNEQFF
-	-	TRBV19	TRBJ1-2	TGTGCCAGTAGTATGTCCGGCAGGGGACGCTATGGCTACACCTTC	CASSMSGRGRYGYTF
-	-	TRBV19	TRBJ2-7	TGTGCCAGTAGTGGCAGACTATACTACGAGCAGTACTTC	CASSGRLYYEQYF
-	-	TRBV6-1	TRBJ2-7	TGTGCCAGCACTCCGCAGGGCGGCCTCTCCTACGAGCAGTACTTC	CASTPQGGLSYEQYF
-	-	TRBV4-1	TRBJ2-1	TGCGCCAGCAGCCAAAGAACCGGGGGAGCATACAATGAGCAGTTCTTC	CASSQRTGGAYNEQFF
TRBD1	once	TRBV6-5	TRBJ2-1	TGTGCCAGCACCAAGGGGACAGGGTACAATGAGCAGTTCTTC	CASTKGTGYNEQFF
TRBD1	-	TRBV9	TRBJ1-2	TGTGCCAGCAGCGTAGGCAACAGGGGGCACTATGGCTACACCTTC	CASSVGNRGHYGYTF
TRBD1	once	TRBV6-5	TRBJ1-5	TGTGCCAGCAGTTATGCAGGGGGCGGGAATCAGCCCCAGCATTTT	CASSYAGGGNQPQHF
-	-	TRBV18	TRBJ1-3	TGTGCCAGCTCACCACGGGGTTTCGGGGACACCATATATTTT	CASSPRGFGDTIYF
-	-	TRBV25-1	TRBJ2-7	TGTGCCAGCAGTGCAGTAGGAATCTTTGGCGAGCAGTACTTC	CASSAVGIFGEQYF
-	-	TRBV10-3	TRBJ1-2	TGTGCCATCAGTGATTTGTCGGGCTACACCTTC	CAISDLSGYTF
-	-	TRBV29-1	TRBJ1-2	TGCAGCGCCCTTCGGCAGTATGGCTACACCTTC	CSALRQYGYTF
TRBD2	-	TRBV5-1	TRBJ2-7	TGCGCCAGCAGCTTGGCCCCGGCGGGAGAGTCCTACGAGCAGTACTTC	CASSLAPAGESYEQYF
-	-	TRBV7-6	TRBJ2-2	TGTGCCAGCAGCTTAGGGGTAGCCACCGGGGAGCTGTTTTTT	CASSLGVATGELFF
-	-	TRBV29-1	TRBJ2-3	TGCAGCGTTGAACAGGGTTCAGGTACGCAGTATTTT	CSVEQGSGTQYF
TRBD2	-	TRBV6-4	TRBJ2-3	TGTGCCAGCAGTCCGACTAGCGGGAGGGGGACAGATACGCAGTATTTT	CASSPTSGRGTDTQYF
-	-	TRBV2	TRBJ1-2	TGTGCCAGCAATCCGGGACTTACTGCCTATGGCTACACCTTC	CASNPGLTAYGYTF
TRBD1	-	TRBV11-1	TRBJ2-3	TGTGCCAGCAGCTTAGAGGGACAGGGCGTTACGCAGTATTTT	CASSLEGQGVTQYF
TRBD2	-	TRBV11-2	TRBJ2-7	TGTGCCAGCAGCTTCTATAGCGGGAGTTTAGGAGAGCAGTACTTC	CASSFYSGSLGEQYF
TRBD2	-	TRBV15	TRBJ2-7	TGTGCCACCAGCAGAGCCGGGGGGATCAGGGCCTCCTACGAGCAGTACTTC	CATSRAGGIRASYEQYF
-	-	TRBV7-2	TRBJ1-1	TGTGCCAGCAGCTTAGGAGTCCGGGGAGGACTATTTGAAGCTTTCTTT	CASSLGVRGGLFEAFF
-	once	TRBV5-1	TRBJ2-3	TGCGCCAGCAGCTCTGGGACGGCCGGACCTAGCACAGATACGCAGTATTTT	CASSSGTAGPSTDTQYF
-	-	TRBV2	TRBJ1-5	TGTGCCAGCAGGAGCCTATATAGCAATCAGCCCCAGCATTTT	CASRSLYSNQPQHF
TRBD1	-	TRBV10-2	TRBJ1-5	TGCGCCAGCACGGGACAGAGCAATCAGCCCCAGCATTTT	CASTGQSNQPQHF
-	-	TRBV7-9	TRBJ1-2	TGTGCCAGCATTGGAAGGGCAGGGTTGGACTATGGCTACACCTTC	CASIGRAGLDYGYTF
TRBD1	-	TRBV18	TRBJ2-7	TGTGCCAGCTCACCAGGACAGGGCATCTACGAGCAGTACTTC	CASSPGQGIYEQYF
-	-	TRBV9	TRBJ2-3	TGTGCCAGCAGCGTAGAGGCTAGCACAGATACGCAGTATTTT	CASSVEASTDTQYF
-	-	TRBV2	TRBJ2-1	TGTGCCAGCAGACAGTTCGATGAGCAGTTCTTC	CASRQFDEQFF
-	-	TRBV28	TRBJ1-1	TGTGCCAGCAGTTTACCCGGCGGGGGCACTGAAGCTTTCTTT	CASSLPGGGTEAFF